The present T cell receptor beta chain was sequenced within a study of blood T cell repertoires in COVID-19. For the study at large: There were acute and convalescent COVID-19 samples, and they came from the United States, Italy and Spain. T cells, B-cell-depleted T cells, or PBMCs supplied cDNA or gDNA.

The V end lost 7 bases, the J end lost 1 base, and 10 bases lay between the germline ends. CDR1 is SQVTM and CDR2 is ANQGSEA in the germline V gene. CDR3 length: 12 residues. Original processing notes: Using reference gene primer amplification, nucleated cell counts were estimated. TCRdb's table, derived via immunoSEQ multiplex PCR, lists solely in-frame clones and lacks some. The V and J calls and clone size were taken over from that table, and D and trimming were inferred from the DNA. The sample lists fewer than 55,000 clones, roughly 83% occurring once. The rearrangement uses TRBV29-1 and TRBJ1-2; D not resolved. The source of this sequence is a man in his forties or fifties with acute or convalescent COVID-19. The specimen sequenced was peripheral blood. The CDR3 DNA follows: TGCAGCGCCTCCGGAGGTAACTATGGCTACACCTTC. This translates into CSASGGNYGYTF.